In this sample, the clone carrying this T cell receptor (beta chain) turned up many times. The sample originates from a study of T cells in Graves' hyperthyroidism and ophthalmopathy. V shed 5 bases and J 4 bases; nucleotides not matched to a gene: 10. CDR3 length: 15 residues. CDR1 SEHNR and CDR2 FQNEAQ come from the germline V gene (reference sequence). TCR beta CDR3 regions were amplified from RNA transcripts. First-round RT-PCR with HTBI primers amplified the TCR CDR3 region. TCRdb re-called the multiplex PCR reads with MiXCR, one entry per CDR3 protein. The data contain around 720,000 distinct CDR3 sequences, roughly 32% of them singletons.

The chain uses TRBV7-9 and TRBJ2-7, with 8 bases aligning to TRBD1. Sequencing was carried out using blood. This clonotype originated in a woman between 35 and 50 years old with Graves' hyperthyroidism. As DNA, the CDR3 is TGTGCCAGCAGCACAACAGGGACAGGATCGTACGAGCAGTACTTC. This codes for CASSTTGTGSYEQYF.